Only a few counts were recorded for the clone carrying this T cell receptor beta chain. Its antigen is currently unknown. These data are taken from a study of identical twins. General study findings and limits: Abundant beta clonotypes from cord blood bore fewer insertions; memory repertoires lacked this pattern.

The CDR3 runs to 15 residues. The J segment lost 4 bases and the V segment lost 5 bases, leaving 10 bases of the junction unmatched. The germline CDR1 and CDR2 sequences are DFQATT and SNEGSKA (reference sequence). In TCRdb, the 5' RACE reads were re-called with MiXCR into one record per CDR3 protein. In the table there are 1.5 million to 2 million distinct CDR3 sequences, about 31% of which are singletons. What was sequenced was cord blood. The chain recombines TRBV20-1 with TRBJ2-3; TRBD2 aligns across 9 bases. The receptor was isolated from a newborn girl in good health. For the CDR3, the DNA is TGCAGTGCTCTCAACCCCGCGGGGGGGCCAGATACGCAGTATTTT. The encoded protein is CSALNPAGGPDTQYF.